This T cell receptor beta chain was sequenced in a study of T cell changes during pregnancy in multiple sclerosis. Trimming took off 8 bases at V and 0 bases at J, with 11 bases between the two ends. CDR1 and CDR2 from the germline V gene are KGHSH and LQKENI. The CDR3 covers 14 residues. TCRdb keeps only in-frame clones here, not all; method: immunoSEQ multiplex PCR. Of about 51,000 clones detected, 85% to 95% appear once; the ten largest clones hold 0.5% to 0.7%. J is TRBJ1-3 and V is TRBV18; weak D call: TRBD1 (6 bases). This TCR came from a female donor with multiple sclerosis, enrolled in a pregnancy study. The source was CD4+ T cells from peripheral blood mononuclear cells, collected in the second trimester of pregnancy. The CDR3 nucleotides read TGTGCCAGCGCAACAGGGATCTCTGGAAACACCATATATTTT. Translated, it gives CASATGISGNTIYF.